What follows describes a single T cell receptor beta chain. The antigen is unknown. The sample originates from a study of radiotherapy plus CTLA-4 blockade in lung cancer. Study-wide context: The study recorded objective responses in 18% of patients and disease control in approximately 29%.

Here immunoSEQ multiplex PCR was the method, and the copy in TCRdb shows in-frame clones only, minus some. The sample lists more than 80,000 clones, about 83% seen once, with under 2.5% in the top ten. V dropped 3 bases and J dropped 0; count of bases not matched to a gene: 1. The CDR3 covers 16 residues. Per the germline V gene, CDR1 is SGHNT and CDR2 is YENEEA. Patients in the study, people with chemo-refractory metastatic non-small-cell lung cancer, received focal radiation plus ipilimumab CTLA-4 blockade. Findings and limits, study-wide: Expansion of tumor-derived TCR clones was observed in blood after radiotherapy plus ipilimumab.

The sequence derives from a human donor with non-small cell lung cancer that progressed on radiotherapy plus ipilimumab. Some clones in this sample may be carry-over from other donors' samples. Here the sequenced sample was peripheral blood, taken from a patient treated with radiotherapy plus ipilimumab. V gene TRBV11-3 combines with J gene TRBJ2-2; the match to TRBD1 covers 10 bases. In DNA, the CDR3 is TGTGCCAGCAGCTTGACAGGGGGCTCGAACACCGGGGAGCTGTTTTTT. Residues: CASSLTGGSNTGELFF.